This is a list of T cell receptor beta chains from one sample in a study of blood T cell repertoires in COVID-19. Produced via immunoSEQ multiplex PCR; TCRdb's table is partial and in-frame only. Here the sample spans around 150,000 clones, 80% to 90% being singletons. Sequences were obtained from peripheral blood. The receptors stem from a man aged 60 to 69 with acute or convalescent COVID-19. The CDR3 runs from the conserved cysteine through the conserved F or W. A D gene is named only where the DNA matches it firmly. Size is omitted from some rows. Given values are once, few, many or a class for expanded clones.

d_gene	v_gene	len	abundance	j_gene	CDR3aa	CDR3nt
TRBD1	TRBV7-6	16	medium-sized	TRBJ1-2	CASSLEGQAAGVGYTF	TGTGCCAGCAGCTTAGAGGGACAGGCCGCAGGAGTTGGCTACACCTTC
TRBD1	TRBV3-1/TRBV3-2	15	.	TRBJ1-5	CASSRGTVGNQPQHF	TGTGCCAGCAGCCGCGGGACAGTTGGCAATCAGCCCCAGCATTTT
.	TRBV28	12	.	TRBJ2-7	CASKRGGYEQYF	TGTGCCAGCAAAAGAGGCGGTTACGAGCAGTACTTC
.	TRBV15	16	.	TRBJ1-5	CATSRVAGEWNQPQHF	TGTGCCACCAGCAGAGTAGCGGGGGAGTGGAATCAGCCCCAGCATTTT
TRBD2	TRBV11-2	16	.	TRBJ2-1	CASNYRAGAGVNEQFF	TGTGCCAGCAACTATAGGGCCGGGGCGGGAGTCAATGAGCAGTTCTTC
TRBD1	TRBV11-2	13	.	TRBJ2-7	CASSGTGSYEQYF	TGTGCCAGCAGTGGGACAGGTTCCTACGAGCAGTACTTC
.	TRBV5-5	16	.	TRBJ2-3	CASSARLVRGTDTQYF	TGTGCCAGCAGCGCCCGACTAGTTCGGGGCACAGATACGCAGTATTTT
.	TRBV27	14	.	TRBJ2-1	CASSFADSYNEQFF	TGTGCCAGCAGTTTTGCGGACTCCTACAATGAGCAGTTCTTC
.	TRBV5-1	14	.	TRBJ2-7	CASSGTGSSYEQYF	TGCGCCAGCAGCGGCACCGGGTCCTCCTACGAGCAGTACTTC
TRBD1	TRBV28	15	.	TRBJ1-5	CASSYVQGGNQPQHF	TGTGCCAGCAGTTATGTTCAGGGGGGCAATCAGCCCCAGCATTTT
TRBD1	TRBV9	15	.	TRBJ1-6	CASSVVDRGSSPLHF	TGTGCCAGCAGCGTAGTAGACAGGGGATCTTCACCCCTCCACTTT
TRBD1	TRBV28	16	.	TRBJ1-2	CASSSPQGAPNYGYTF	TGTGCCAGCAGTTCTCCACAGGGGGCGCCTAACTATGGCTACACCTTC
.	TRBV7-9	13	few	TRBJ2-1	CASVGDSYNEQFF	TGTGCCAGCGTCGGTGACTCCTACAATGAGCAGTTCTTC
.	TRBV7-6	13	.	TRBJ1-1	CASSSKRGTEAFF	TGTGCCAGCAGCTCAAAAAGGGGTACTGAAGCTTTCTTT